This TCR beta chain was retrieved from a study of shared clonotypes between healthy human individuals. Samples underwent the assay at deep level. The genomic DNA of each subset was split evenly across several immunoSEQ plates. In the authors' workflow: ImmunoSEQ yielded junction-only sequences lacking quality scores, so filtering differed. Clones were read by immunoSEQ multiplex PCR, and TCRdb kept only the in-frame ones, dropping some. D and trimming come from the DNA, and the V and J calls and clone size come from that table. The sample shows under 1,900,000 clones, 98% of them seen only once. The V end was cut by 3 bases, the J end by 4 bases, with 10 bases between. The CDR3 contains 13 residues. The germline CDR1 and CDR2 sequences are LNHDA and SQIVND (reference sequence).

The chain links TRBV19 to TRBJ2-7; D is unresolved. The receptor was isolated from a man aged 25 to 45 in good health. The sample was naive CD4+ T cells sorted from blood. As for subset: CD45RA+ positively selected. CDR3 nucleotide sequence: TGTGCCAGTAGTATTAATAGTTTTTACGAGCAGTACTTC. This gives the protein CASSINSFYEQYF.